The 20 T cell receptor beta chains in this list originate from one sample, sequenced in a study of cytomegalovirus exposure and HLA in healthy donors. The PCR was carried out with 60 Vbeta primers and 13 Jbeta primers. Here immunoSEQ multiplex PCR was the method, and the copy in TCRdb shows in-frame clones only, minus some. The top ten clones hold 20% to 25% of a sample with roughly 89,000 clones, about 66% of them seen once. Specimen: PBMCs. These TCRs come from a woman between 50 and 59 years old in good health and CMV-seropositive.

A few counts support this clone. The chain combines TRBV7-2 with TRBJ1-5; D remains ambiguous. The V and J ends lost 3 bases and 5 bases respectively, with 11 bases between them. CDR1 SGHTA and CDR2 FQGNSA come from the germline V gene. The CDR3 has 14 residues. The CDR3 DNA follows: TGTGCCAGCAGCTTTGGGCTGGGCGATCAGCCCCAGCATTTT. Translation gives CASSFGLGDQPQHF. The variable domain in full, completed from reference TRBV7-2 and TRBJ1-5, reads GAGVSQSPSNKVTEKGKDVELRCDPISGHTALYWYRQSLGQGLEFLIYFQGNSAPDKSGLPSDRFSAERTGGSVSTLTIQRTQQEDSAVYLCASSFGLGDQPQHFGDGTRLSIL.

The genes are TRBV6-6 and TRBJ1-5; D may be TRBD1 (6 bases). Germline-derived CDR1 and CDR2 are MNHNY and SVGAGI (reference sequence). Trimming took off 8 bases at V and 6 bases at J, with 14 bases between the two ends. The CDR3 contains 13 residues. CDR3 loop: CASHRDTGQPQHF. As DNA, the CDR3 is TGTGCCAGCCATCGGGACACCGGTCAGCCCCAGCATTTT.

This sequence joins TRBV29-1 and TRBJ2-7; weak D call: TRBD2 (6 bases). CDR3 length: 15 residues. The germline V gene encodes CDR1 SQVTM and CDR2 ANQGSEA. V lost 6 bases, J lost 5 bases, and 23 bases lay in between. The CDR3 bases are TGCAGCGTGGGGCGGGGCAGGGCGGATTCCAACGAGCAGTACTTC. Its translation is CSVGRGRADSNEQYF.

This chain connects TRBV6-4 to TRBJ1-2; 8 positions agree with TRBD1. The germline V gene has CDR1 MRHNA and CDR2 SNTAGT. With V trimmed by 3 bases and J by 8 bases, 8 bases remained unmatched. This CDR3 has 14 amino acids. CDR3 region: CASSDNQGAEGYTF. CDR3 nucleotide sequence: TGTGCCAGCAGTGATAATCAGGGGGCTGAAGGCTACACCTTC.

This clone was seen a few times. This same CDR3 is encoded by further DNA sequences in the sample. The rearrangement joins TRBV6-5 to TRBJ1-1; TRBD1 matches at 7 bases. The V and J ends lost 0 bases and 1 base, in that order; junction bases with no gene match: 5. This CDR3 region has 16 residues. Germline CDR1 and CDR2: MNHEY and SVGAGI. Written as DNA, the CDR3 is TGTGCCAGCAGTTACTCATCGTCAGGGGGGAACACTGAAGCTTTCTTT. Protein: CASSYSSSGGNTEAFF.

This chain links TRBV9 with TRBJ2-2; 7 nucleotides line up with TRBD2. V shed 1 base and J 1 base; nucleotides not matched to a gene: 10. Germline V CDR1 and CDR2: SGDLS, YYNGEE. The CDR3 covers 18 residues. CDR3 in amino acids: CASSVSGGGTRNTGELFF. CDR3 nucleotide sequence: TGTGCCAGCAGCGTATCTGGGGGAGGGACTCGGAACACCGGGGAGCTGTTTTTT.

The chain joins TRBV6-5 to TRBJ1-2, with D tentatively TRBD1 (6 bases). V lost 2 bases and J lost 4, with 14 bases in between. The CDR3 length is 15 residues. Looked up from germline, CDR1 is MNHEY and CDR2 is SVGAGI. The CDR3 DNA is TGTGCCAGCAGTTACGGAGAGACAGGCGGCTATGGCTACACCTTC. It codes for CASSYGETGGYGYTF.

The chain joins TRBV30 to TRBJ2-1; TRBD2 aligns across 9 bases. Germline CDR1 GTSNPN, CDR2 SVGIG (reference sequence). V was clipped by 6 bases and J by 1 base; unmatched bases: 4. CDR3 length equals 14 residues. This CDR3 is CACSLAGSYNEQFF. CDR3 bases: TGTGCCTGCAGTCTAGCGGGGTCCTACAATGAGCAGTTCTTC.

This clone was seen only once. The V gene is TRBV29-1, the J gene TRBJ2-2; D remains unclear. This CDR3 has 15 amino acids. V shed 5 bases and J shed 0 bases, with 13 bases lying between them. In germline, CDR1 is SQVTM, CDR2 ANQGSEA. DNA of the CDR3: TGCAGCGTTCCCCTGCCAGGTTCGAACACCGGGGAGCTGTTTTTT. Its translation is CSVPLPGSNTGELFF.

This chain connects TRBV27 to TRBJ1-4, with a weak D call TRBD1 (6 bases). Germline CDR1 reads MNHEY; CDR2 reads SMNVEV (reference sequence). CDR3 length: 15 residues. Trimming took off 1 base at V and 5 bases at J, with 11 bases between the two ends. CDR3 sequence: CASSLFAGENEKLFF. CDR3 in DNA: TGTGCCAGCAGTTTATTTGCAGGGGAGAATGAAAAACTGTTTTTT.

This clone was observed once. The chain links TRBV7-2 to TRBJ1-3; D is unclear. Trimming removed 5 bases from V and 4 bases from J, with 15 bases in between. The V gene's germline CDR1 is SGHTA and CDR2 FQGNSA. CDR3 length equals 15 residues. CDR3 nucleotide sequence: TGTGCCAGCAGCCCCCACCCTGGCCCGGGAAACACCATATATTTT. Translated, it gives CASSPHPGPGNTIYF.

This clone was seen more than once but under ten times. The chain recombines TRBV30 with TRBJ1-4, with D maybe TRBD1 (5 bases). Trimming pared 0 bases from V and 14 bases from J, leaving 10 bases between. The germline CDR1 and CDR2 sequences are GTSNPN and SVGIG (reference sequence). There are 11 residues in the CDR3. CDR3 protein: CAWSVRQLLFF. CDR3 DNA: TGTGCCTGGAGTGTACGACAGCTCCTGTTTTTT.

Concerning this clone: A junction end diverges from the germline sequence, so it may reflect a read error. CDR3 in amino acids: CASTEYERTEAFF. CDR3 coding DNA: TGTGCCAGCACTGAATACGAGAGAACTGAAGCTTTCTTT. The chain has TRBV2 and TRBJ1-1; D is unclear. Germline V gene sequence: CDR1 SNHLY, CDR2 FYNNEI. The CDR3 spans 13 residues. Looking up the rest from reference TRBV2 and TRBJ1-1 gives the full variable domain: EPEVTQTPSHQVTQMGQEVILRCVPISNHLYFYWYRQILGQKVEFLVSFYNNEISEKSEIFDDQFSVERPDGSNFTLKIRSTKLEDSAMYFCASTEYERTEAFFGQGTRLTVV.

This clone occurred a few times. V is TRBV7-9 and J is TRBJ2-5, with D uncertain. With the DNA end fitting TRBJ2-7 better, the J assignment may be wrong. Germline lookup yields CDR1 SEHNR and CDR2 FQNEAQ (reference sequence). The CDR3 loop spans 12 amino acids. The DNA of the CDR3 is TGTGCCAGCAGCTTAGGGCAGGCCGAGCAGTACTTC. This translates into CASSLGQAEQYF.

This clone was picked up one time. The CDR3 DNA is TGTGCCAGCAGCATCTTTGGGACAGAACTCTCACCCCTCCACTTT. It yields the protein CASSIFGTELSPLHF. The genes are TRBV7-2 and TRBJ1-6, with TRBD1 matching over 7 bases. The J segment lost 10 bases and the V segment lost 5 bases, leaving 11 bases of the junction unmatched. The CDR3 sequence is 15 residues long. Per germline, CDR1 SGHTA and CDR2 FQGNSA.

As DNA, the CDR3 is TGCGCCAGCAGCCAGGGACAGATCTCCACTGAAGCTTTCTTT. Translating gives CASSQGQISTEAFF. The V and J genes are TRBV5-1 and TRBJ1-1; 7 bases agree with TRBD1. CDR3 length: 14 residues. Germline lookup yields CDR1 SGHRS and CDR2 YFSETQ. The ends lost 4 bases at V and 4 bases at J; junction bases unmatched: 7.

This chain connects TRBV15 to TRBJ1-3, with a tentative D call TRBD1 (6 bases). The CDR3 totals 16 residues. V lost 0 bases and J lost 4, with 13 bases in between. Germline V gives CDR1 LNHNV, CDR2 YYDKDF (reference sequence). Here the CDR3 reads CATSREGGASGNTIYF. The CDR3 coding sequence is TGTGCCACCAGCAGAGAGGGGGGGGCATCGGGAAACACCATATATTTT.

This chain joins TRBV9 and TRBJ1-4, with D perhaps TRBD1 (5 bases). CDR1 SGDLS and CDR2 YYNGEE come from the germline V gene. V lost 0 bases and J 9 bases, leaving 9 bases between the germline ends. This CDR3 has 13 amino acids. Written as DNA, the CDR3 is TGTGCCAGCAGCGTAGATTGGACAAAAAAACTGTTTTTT. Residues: CASSVDWTKKLFF.

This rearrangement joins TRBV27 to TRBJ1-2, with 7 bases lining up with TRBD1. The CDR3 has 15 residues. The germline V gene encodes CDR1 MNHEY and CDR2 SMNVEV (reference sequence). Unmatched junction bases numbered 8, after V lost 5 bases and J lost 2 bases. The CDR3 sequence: CASSPGDRENYGYTF. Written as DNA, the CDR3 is TGTGCCAGCAGTCCAGGGGACAGAGAGAACTATGGCTACACCTTC.

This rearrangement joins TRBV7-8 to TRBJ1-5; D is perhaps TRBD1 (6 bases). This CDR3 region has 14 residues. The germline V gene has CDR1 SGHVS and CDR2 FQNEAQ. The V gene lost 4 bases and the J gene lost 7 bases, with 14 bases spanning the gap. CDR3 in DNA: TGTGCCAGCAGCTGGGGTGGGACATACCAGCCCCAGCATTTT. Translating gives CASSWGGTYQPQHF.